These 31 T cell receptor beta chains were all obtained from the same sample, sequenced in a study of graft-versus-host responses after intestinal transplantation. Researchers placed approximately 200,000 CFSE-labeled responder cells in culture with approximately 200,000 irradiated, violet-dye-labeled stimulator cells. Repertoires were generated with immunoSEQ multiplex PCR, while TCRdb's copy carries only in-frame clones and drops some. Of roughly 1,000 clones listed, 45% to 50% are singletons. The sample was alloreactive CD8+ T cells from a mixed lymphocyte reaction culture, taken before transplantation. The subset denotes: CFSE-low proliferating T cells sorted from roughly six-day pre-transplant mixed lymphocyte reaction (GvH or HvG direction). Receptors were obtained from a human patient who was an organ donor for intestinal transplantation.

V and J are TRBV6-4 and TRBJ2-3, with D perhaps matching TRBD2 (6 bases). V was trimmed by 3 bases and J by 4 bases, leaving 8 bases between them. Germline loops: CDR1 MRHNA, CDR2 SNTAGT. This CDR3 comprises 13 residues. In DNA, the CDR3 is TGTGCCAGCAGTGAGGGGGAGGCAGATACGCAGTATTTT. Protein: CASSEGEADTQYF.

This chain uses TRBV21-1 with TRBJ2-1; no DNA check was done on the table's D call, TRBD1. TRBV21-1 is noted as a pseudogene. The CDR3 contains 13 residues. The CDR3 DNA is TGTGCCAGCATACACCATTCCGACAATGAGCAGTTCTTC. It translates to CASIHHSDNEQFF.

This chain connects TRBV7-3 to TRBJ2-6; no reliable D call. Germline-derived CDR1 and CDR2 are SGHTA and FQGTGA. The CDR3 has 17 amino acids. V was clipped by 5 bases and J by 5 bases, with 19 bases between them. This chain's CDR3 is CASSPLRLQSRANVLTF. In nucleotides, the CDR3 is TGTGCCAGCAGCCCTCTACGCTTACAAAGTCGGGCCAACGTCCTGACTTTC.

J is TRBJ2-7 and V is TRBV13; 10 nucleotides agree with TRBD1. There are 15 residues in the CDR3. Looked up from germline, CDR1 is PRHDT and CDR2 is FYEKMQ (reference sequence). V lost 5 bases, J lost 4 bases, and 8 bases stayed unmatched. CDR3 in amino acids: CASSATGTGAYEQYF. The CDR3 DNA is TGTGCCAGCAGCGCCACCGGGACAGGGGCATACGAGCAGTACTTC.

The chain is built from TRBV7-3 and TRBJ1-1; D is possibly TRBD1 (5 bases). V was clipped by 4 bases and J by 1 base, with 10 bases between them. Germline V gene lookup returns CDR1 SGHTA and CDR2 FQGTGA. The CDR3 loop spans 14 amino acids. The CDR3 loop reads CASSSLGGNTEAFF. The CDR3 nucleotides are TGTGCCAGCAGCTCCCTCGGGGGGAACACTGAAGCTTTCTTT.

The V and J genes are TRBV5-2 and TRBJ1-1. TRBV5-2 is recorded as a pseudogene. The CDR3 has 12 residues. The CDR3 sequence: CASSQIGVEAFF. The DNA of the CDR3 is TGCGCCAGCAGCCAGATAGGAGTTGAAGCTTTCTTT.

This clone showed up just a few times. The chain is built from TRBV21-1 and TRBJ1-1; TRBD1, the table's D call, was not compared with the DNA. TRBV21-1 is flagged as a pseudogene. The CDR3 consists of 16 residues. The CDR3 protein is CASLGQGNGMNTEAFF. The CDR3 DNA follows: TGTGCCAGCCTTGGACAGGGGAACGGCATGAACACTGAAGCTTTCTTT.

This clone was observed a handful of times. The chain combines TRBV6-9 with TRBJ2-7, with TRBD1 matching 9 bases. V lost 6 bases, J lost 3 bases, and 9 bases stayed unmatched. Germline CDR1 MNHGY, CDR2 SVAAGI. The CDR3 consists of 15 residues. CDR3 residues: CASSPAGTGNYEQYF. CDR3 in DNA: TGTGCCAGCAGCCCCGCAGGGACAGGGAACTACGAGCAGTACTTC.

The table lists this clone with a few counts. The V gene is TRBV5-1, the J gene TRBJ2-1, with D maybe TRBD1 (6 bases). Germline CDR1 reads SGHRS; CDR2 reads YFSETQ. V lost 6 bases and J lost 4, with 14 bases in between. This CDR3 has 14 amino acids. CDR3 in amino acids: CASKTDRGYNEQFF. The CDR3 coding sequence is TGCGCCAGCAAGACGGACAGAGGGTACAATGAGCAGTTCTTC.

This clone is termed large (0.1 to 1%). This chain joins TRBV2 and TRBJ2-1; 11 nucleotides match TRBD2. Germline V lookup: CDR1 SNHLY, CDR2 FYNNEI. The CDR3 totals 16 residues. Unmatched junction bases numbered 8, after V lost 7 bases and J lost 3 bases. The CDR3, as DNA: TGTGCCAGCACTGACCCCGGGACTAGCGGCTACAATGAGCAGTTCTTC. This codes for CASTDPGTSGYNEQFF. Filled out from reference TRBV2 and TRBJ2-1, the complete variable domain reads EPEVTQTPSHQVTQMGQEVILRCVPISNHLYFYWYRQILGQKVEFLVSFYNNEISEKSEIFDDQFSVERPDGSNFTLKIRSTKLEDSAMYFCASTDPGTSGYNEQFFGPGTRLTVL.

The V call is TRBV4-1, the J call TRBJ2-5; the D is unclear. The assigned J gene may be wrong: the sequence end matches TRBJ2-7 better. Germline V gene sequence: CDR1 MGHRA, CDR2 YSYEKL. The CDR3 loop spans 14 amino acids. The CDR3 nucleotides are TGCGCCAGCAGCCCGGCATACCTGGTATACGAGCAGTACTTC. Translation gives CASSPAYLVYEQYF.

The V and J genes are TRBV11-1 and TRBJ2-6, with D possibly matching TRBD1 (6 bases). V lost 4 bases, J lost 2 bases, and 15 bases lay in between. Germline lookup yields CDR1 SGHAT and CDR2 FQDESV (reference sequence). CDR3 length: 17 amino acids. CDR3 nucleotides: TGTGCCAGCAGCTCTTCCGAAGCAGGGGCTGGGGCCAACGTCCTGACTTTC. Translated, it gives CASSSSEAGAGANVLTF.

The DNA for the CDR3 is TGTGCCAGCAGAGCTAGCGGGGGCGGCGGGGAGCTGTTTTTT. Translating gives CASRASGGGGELFF. The rearrangement uses TRBV7-6 and TRBJ2-2; the match to TRBD2 covers 10 bases. Germline V CDR1 and CDR2: SGHVS, FNYEAQ. The J segment lost 7 bases and the V segment lost 6 bases, leaving 5 bases of the junction unmatched. CDR3 length equals 14 residues. The full variable domain, in which reference TRBV7-6 and TRBJ2-2 provide the parts outside the CDR3, is GAGVSQSPRYKVTKRGQDVALRCDPISGHVSLYWYRQALGQGPEFLTYFNYEAQQDKSGLPNDRFSAERPEGSISTLTIQRTEQRDSAMYRCASRASGGGGELFFGEGSRLTVL.

In DNA, the CDR3 is TGTGCCAGCAGTTTCCCTCAACTTAACTATGGCTACACCTTC. Its translation: CASSFPQLNYGYTF. V gene TRBV6-5 combines with J gene TRBJ1-2; no clear D. The length of the CDR3 is 14 residues. Germline values: CDR1 MNHEY, CDR2 SVGAGI. Trimming cost V 4 bases and J 1 base, with 10 bases left between them.

This clone was counted only a few times. The chain joins TRBV27 to TRBJ1-2, with 8 bases aligning to TRBD1. The length of the CDR3 is 17 residues. Germline CDR1 is MNHEY and CDR2 is SMNVEV (reference sequence). After removal of 5 bases from V and 5 bases from J, the junction contained 16 bases not matched to a gene. CDR3 DNA: TGTGCCAGCAGTCCCGTCCGGGTGACAGGGGTCACTTATGGCTACACCTTC. Amino acids: CASSPVRVTGVTYGYTF.

To note about this clone: One junction end disagrees with the germline gene, perhaps due to a read error. The chain is built from TRBV6-1 and TRBJ1-4, with 12 bases that match TRBD1. The CDR3 length is 14 residues. Germline values: CDR1 MNHNS, CDR2 SASEGT. The DNA of the CDR3 is TGTGCCAGCAGTGAGGGACAGGGGGCTGAAAAACTGCTTTTT. It encodes CASSEGQGAEKLLF.

This clone was seen just once. This chain links TRBV11-2 with TRBJ2-5; 13 bases are shared with TRBD2. With 1 base clipped from V and 6 bases from J, the junction kept 5 bases outside the gene matches. The germline V gene has CDR1 SGHAT and CDR2 FQNNGV. CDR3 size: 16 residues. The CDR3 protein is CASSLGTSGSRKTQYF. The CDR3 coding sequence is TGTGCCAGCAGCTTAGGGACTAGCGGGAGTCGGAAGACCCAGTACTTC. The entire variable domain, with the rest obtained from reference TRBV11-2 and TRBJ2-5, is as follows: EAGVAQSPRYKIIEKRQSVAFWCNPISGHATLYWYQQILGQGPKLLIQFQNNGVVDDSQLPKDRFSAERLKGVDSTLKIQPAKLEDSAVYLCASSLGTSGSRKTQYFGPGTRLLVL.

By its share, this clone is large. The chain has TRBV29-1 and TRBJ2-2, with D perhaps TRBD1 (5 bases). Germline loops: CDR1 SQVTM, CDR2 ANQGSEA. The CDR3 contains 15 residues. Trimming took off 0 bases at V and 5 bases at J, with 13 bases between the two ends. CDR3 residues: CSVEDQGFGTGELFF. The CDR3 DNA is TGCAGCGTTGAAGATCAGGGCTTCGGGACCGGGGAGCTGTTTTTT.

This clone was seen only a few times. This chain uses TRBV9 with TRBJ2-7; 10 nucleotides agree with TRBD1. This CDR3 has 17 amino acids. With V trimmed by 1 base and J by 2 bases, 9 bases remained unmatched. Germline lookup yields CDR1 SGDLS and CDR2 YYNGEE. Here the CDR3 DNA reads TGTGCCAGCAGCGTACAACCGGGACAGGGGAACCCCTACGAGCAGTACTTC. This codes for CASSVQPGQGNPYEQYF.

V gene TRBV9 combines with J gene TRBJ2-2, with D perhaps TRBD1 or TRBD2 (5 bases each). Trimming removed 0 bases at V and 5 bases at J, with 5 bases between. The CDR3 extends over 13 amino acids. From germline, CDR1 is SGDLS and CDR2 YYNGEE. The CDR3 reads CASSVGGTGELFF. CDR3 DNA: TGTGCCAGCAGCGTAGGGGGGACCGGGGAGCTGTTTTTT.

The chain links TRBV4-3 to TRBJ2-2, with 10 bases lining up with TRBD2. CDR1 and CDR2 (germline): LGHNA, YSLEER. The CDR3 has 15 amino acids. Trimming removed 4 bases from V and 4 bases from J; junction bases left unmatched: 3. CDR3 region: CASSLAGGFTGELFF. CDR3 DNA: TGCGCCAGCAGCCTAGCGGGGGGTTTCACCGGGGAGCTGTTTTTT.

This clone was seen more than once but under ten times. The rearrangement joins TRBV6-1 to TRBJ1-1, with D possibly TRBD1 on 6 matching bases. Trimming removed 2 bases at V and 0 bases at J, with 13 bases between. This CDR3 is built from 16 residues. Germline CDR1 reads MNHNS; CDR2 reads SASEGT. CDR3 region: CASSEWVRGMNTEAFF. DNA for the CDR3: TGTGCCAGCAGTGAATGGGTTAGGGGGATGAACACTGAAGCTTTCTTT.

The V call is TRBV6-9, the J call TRBJ1-2; a possible D gene is TRBD1 (5 bases). V was shortened by 3 bases and J by 4 bases, with 12 bases between the two germline ends. The germline gives CDR1 MNHGY, CDR2 SVAAGI. The CDR3 consists of 14 residues. CDR3 amino acids: CASSYGAELYGYTF. CDR3 coding DNA: TGTGCCAGCAGTTACGGGGCAGAACTCTATGGCTACACCTTC.

This clone was found a few times. J is TRBJ2-1 and V is TRBV5-6; 9 bases line up with TRBD1. CDR1 is SGHDT, CDR2 YYEEEE, per germline. The J segment lost 10 bases and the V segment lost 3 bases, leaving 8 bases of the junction unmatched. This CDR3 is 14 amino acids long. For the CDR3, the DNA is TGTGCCAGCAGCTGGGACAGGGATCTCGGGGAGCAGTTCTTC. Translating it yields CASSWDRDLGEQFF. The variable domain in full, with the rest retrieved from reference TRBV5-6 and TRBJ2-1, is DAGVTQSPTHLIKTRGQQVTLRCSPKSGHDTVSWYQQALGQGPQFIFQYYEEEERQRGNFPDRFSGHQFPNYSSELNVNALLLGDSALYLCASSWDRDLGEQFFGPGTRLTVL.

J is TRBJ2-3 and V is TRBV15, with 15 positions matching TRBD2. The CDR3 covers 20 residues. J gave up 3 bases and V 1 base, and 11 bases lay outside the gene matches. Germline CDR1 and CDR2: LNHNV and YYDKDF (reference sequence). The CDR3 bases are TGTGCCACCAGCAGAGTGGTCGGACTAGCGGGAGGGCCTGGAACAGATACGCAGTATTTT. Encoded protein: CATSRVVGLAGGPGTDTQYF.

The chain recombines TRBV2 with TRBJ1-1, with a possible D match to TRBD1 (6 bases). Germline V gene sequence: CDR1 SNHLY, CDR2 FYNNEI. This CDR3 region has 15 residues. V was cut by 6 bases and J by 0 bases, with 14 bases left in between. CDR3 DNA sequence: TGTGCCAGCAGCGCCCTCAGGGGCATGAACACTGAAGCTTTCTTT. It specifies CASSALRGMNTEAFF.

The V call is TRBV5-5, the J call TRBJ1-1; possibly TRBD1 for D (5 bases). V was trimmed by 10 bases and J by 4 bases, leaving 17 bases between them. From germline, CDR1 is SGHKS and CDR2 YYEKEE (reference sequence). This CDR3 contains 13 residues. The DNA for the CDR3 is TGTGCCGGGGCACGGACGGTGGGCACTGAAGCTTTCTTT. This gives the protein CAGARTVGTEAFF.

On this clone itself: Its ends do not fully match the called genes, so a read error is possible. The rearrangement joins TRBV7-7 to TRBJ1-1; no firm D call. The CDR3 covers 12 residues. Germline CDR1 reads SSHAT; CDR2 reads FNYEAQ (reference sequence). The CDR3 loop reads CASSYSETEAFF. The DNA for the CDR3 is TGTGCTAGCAGCTATAGCGAAACTGAAGCTTTCTTT.

This chain joins TRBV5-5 and TRBJ1-4, with TRBD1 matching 9 bases. This CDR3 is 14 amino acids long. With 1 base clipped from V and 6 bases from J, the junction kept 1 base outside the gene matches. In germline, CDR1 is SGHKS, CDR2 YYEKEE (reference sequence). CDR3 sequence (DNA): TGTGCCAGCAGCTTGTGGACAGGGGATGAAAAACTGTTTTTT. Translating it yields CASSLWTGDEKLFF.

The chain combines TRBV7-3 with TRBJ2-3; 8 nucleotides align to TRBD2. The trim removed 4 bases at V and 3 bases at J, leaving 9 bases unmatched. Germline-derived CDR1 and CDR2 are SGHTA and FQGTGA. The length of the CDR3 is 16 residues. CDR3 DNA: TGTGCCAGCAGCTCCCGAGGGACTAGTTTGACAGATACGCAGTATTTT. Amino acid sequence: CASSSRGTSLTDTQYF.

This clone was counted once. V is TRBV27 and J is TRBJ2-1; 10 bases line up with TRBD2. The CDR3 is made up of 19 amino acids. Germline V gene sequence: CDR1 MNHEY, CDR2 SMNVEV (reference sequence). The V gene end was trimmed by 3 bases and the J gene end by 3 bases; junction bases not matched to a gene: 14. CDR3 loop: CASSFSPHPRTSGYNEQFF. The CDR3 nucleotides read TGTGCCAGCAGTTTTTCTCCCCACCCAAGGACTAGCGGCTACAATGAGCAGTTCTTC.